This passage covers 11 T cell receptor beta chains from one sample sequenced in a study of shared clonotypes between healthy human individuals (dated by TCRdb to about 2020). CD8 naive samples were CD45RO-negative cells positively selected for CCR7, giving a CD45RA+CCR7+ population that excluded TemRA cells. Libraries were prepared through the immunoSEQ multiplex PCR assay. TCRdb retrieved this table from immuneACCESS and kept in-frame rearrangements only. Not all clones are present; in checked studies, unresolved V genes account for under half, and no reason is known for the remainder. The sample table holds hundreds of thousands of clones, of which about 96% were seen once. The ten largest account for approximately 0.1% of the sample. The specimen sequenced was naive CD8+ T cells sorted from blood. The sample's cell subset or site label is to be understood as: CD45RA+CCR7+. All receptors come from a woman in her twenties or thirties in good health.

The V call is TRBV7-9, the J call TRBJ2-7; 13 nucleotides line up with TRBD2. The CDR3 contains 16 residues. Germline V gives CDR1 SEHNR, CDR2 FQNEAQ (reference sequence). With 4 bases clipped from V and 4 bases from J, the junction kept 7 bases outside the gene matches. CDR3 loop: CASSSTSGRAIYEQYF. In DNA, the CDR3 is TGTGCCAGCAGCTCTACTAGCGGGAGGGCCATATACGAGCAGTACTTC.

CDR3 residues: CAISESTVRPDNEQFF. CDR3 nucleotide sequence: TGTGCCATCAGTGAGTCGACCGTTAGGCCGGACAATGAGCAGTTCTTC. The rearrangement uses TRBV10-3 and TRBJ2-1; no clear D gene. The CDR3 has 16 amino acids. CDR1 and CDR2 from the germline V gene are ENHRY and SYGVKD. V was clipped by 0 bases and J by 5 bases, with 14 bases between them.

The chain combines TRBV19 with TRBJ2-1, with 15 positions matching TRBD2. Trimming took 1 base from V and 4 from J; bases not matched to a gene: 2. Germline CDR1 reads LNHDA; CDR2 reads SQIVND (reference sequence). The CDR3 spans 17 residues. The CDR3 region is CASSIGGLAGGYNEQFF. CDR3 coding DNA: TGTGCCAGTAGTATAGGTGGACTAGCGGGAGGGTACAATGAGCAGTTCTTC.

With respect to this clone: Other DNA variants within this sample encode the same CDR3. In nucleotides, the CDR3 is TGTGCCAGCAGCTTTGGACAGGTCTACGAGCAGTACTTC. This sequence encodes CASSFGQVYEQYF. The chain employs TRBV11-2 and TRBJ2-7; 7 bases agree with TRBD1. Trimming cost V 3 bases and J 3 bases; bases outside gene matches: 2. Germline V gene lookup returns CDR1 SGHAT and CDR2 FQNNGV. The CDR3 totals 13 residues.

The J gene is TRBJ2-3, the V gene TRBV7-9; TRBD2 agrees at 8 bases. The germline V gene has CDR1 SEHNR and CDR2 FQNEAQ (reference sequence). The trim removed 8 bases at V and 5 bases at J, leaving 12 bases unmatched. This CDR3 has 15 amino acids. Here the CDR3 reads CASCEVAGMLDTQYF. CDR3 DNA sequence: TGTGCCAGCTGTGAAGTAGCGGGAATGTTAGATACGCAGTATTTT.

The chain couples TRBV14 to TRBJ1-4; D gene unclear. V was clipped by 2 bases and J by 5 bases, with 6 bases between them. The V gene's germline CDR1 is SGHDN and CDR2 FVKESK. CDR3 length: 13 residues. CDR3 coding DNA: TGTGCCAGCAGCCAATGGGAAAATGAAAAACTGTTTTTT. Translated: CASSQWENEKLFF.

J is TRBJ1-1 and V is TRBV27; a weak D match, TRBD1 (5 bases). V was shortened by 6 bases and J by 0 bases, with 11 bases between the two germline ends. Germline assignment: CDR1 MNHEY and CDR2 SMNVEV (reference sequence). The CDR3 runs 14 residues. The CDR3 is CASSYGDLNTEAFF. Here the CDR3 DNA reads TGTGCCAGCAGCTACGGGGACTTGAACACTGAAGCTTTCTTT.

The chain carries TRBV5-1 and TRBJ2-1, with D possibly TRBD2 on 6 matching bases. CDR1 SGHRS and CDR2 YFSETQ come from the germline V gene. There are 18 residues in the CDR3. V was cut by 0 bases and J by 7 bases, with 23 bases left in between. CDR3 region: CASSLDPRRGTQSNEQFF. The CDR3 DNA reads TGCGCCAGCAGCTTGGATCCTCGGCGCGGGACTCAATCGAATGAGCAGTTCTTC.

V is TRBV6-6 and J is TRBJ2-7; 7 nucleotides match TRBD2. Germline V gene sequence: CDR1 MNHNY, CDR2 SVGAGI (reference sequence). This CDR3 has 12 residues. With 6 bases clipped from V and 5 bases from J, the junction kept 4 bases outside the gene matches. For the CDR3, the DNA is TGTGCCAGCAGCACTGGGGGGGACGAGCAGTACTTC. Translating it yields CASSTGGDEQYF.

The chain joins TRBV21-1 to TRBJ2-1. TRBV21-1 is assigned pseudogene status. The CDR3 contains 22 residues. This CDR3 is CASSNNGSFPEGWSSRSNEQFF. In nucleotides, the CDR3 is TGTGCCAGCAGCAACAATGGGTCGTTCCCCGAAGGCTGGTCAAGTAGGTCAAATGAGCAGTTCTTC.

The chain uses TRBV5-5 and TRBJ2-7; 9 positions agree with TRBD1. J lost 5 bases, V lost 0 bases, and 3 bases had no gene match. CDR3 size: 14 residues. The germline V gene encodes CDR1 SGHKS and CDR2 YYEKEE (reference sequence). The CDR3 nucleotides read TGTGCCAGCAGCTTGGTTGGACAGGGGAACGAGCAGTACTTC. Translating it yields CASSLVGQGNEQYF.